This TCR beta chain stems from a study of beta chain features in type 1 diabetes. Study at large: The examined sorted cells totaled around 100,000,000 across samples. Findings and limits, study-wide: TCRB repertoires of naive, central memory and Treg cells appeared more similar among patients than among healthy donors. All four CD4+ subsets of Type 1 diabetes patients contained TCRB CDR3s that were moderately but significantly shorter.

The whole isolated RNA underwent reverse transcription, so sequencing captured expressed TCRB transcripts. TCRdb keeps only in-frame clones here, not all; method: immunoSEQ multiplex PCR. This table has a few hundred thousand clones, 15% appearing once. Sorted populations all had greater than 98% purity. The V gene's germline CDR1 is SGHAT and CDR2 FQNNGV. This CDR3 region has 12 residues. The V end lost 3 bases, the J end lost 4 bases, and 6 bases lay between the germline ends. For this clone: Its cognate antigen is unknown.

The sequencing input was naive CD4+ T cells from blood. The chain carries TRBV11-2 and TRBJ2-5; D remains ambiguous. The origin of this receptor is a man between 18 and 29 years old with type 1 diabetes. Here the CDR3 DNA reads TGTGCCAGCAGCTTTCCGGGAGAGACCCAGTACTTC. Residues: CASSFPGETQYF.